A single sample is the source of the 30 T cell receptor beta chains below, sequenced in a study of type 1 regulatory T cells. TCRdb reanalysed the reads using MiXCR and keeps one entry per CDR3 protein. This sample has 88,000 or so distinct CDR3 sequences, with roughly a third found just once. Sequenced sample: CD4+ T cells, either the whole sample or a sorted fraction (not recorded which). These receptors were obtained from a human donor in good health.

The chain is built from TRBV10-3 and TRBJ2-5; 11 bases line up with TRBD2. Germline-derived CDR1 and CDR2 are ENHRY and SYGVKD. With 5 bases clipped from V and 8 bases from J, the junction kept 13 bases outside the gene matches. The CDR3 totals 16 residues. This CDR3 reads CAISMTSGNPRGTQYF. CDR3 DNA sequence: TGTGCCATCAGTATGACTAGCGGGAACCCTCGGGGTACCCAGTACTTC.

At least ten counts were recorded for this clonotype. The rearrangement links TRBV19 to TRBJ2-2, with 13 bases identical to TRBD2. The CDR3 covers 15 residues. Germline-derived CDR1 and CDR2 are LNHDA and SQIVND (reference sequence). V lost 6 bases, J lost 3 bases, and 1 base stayed unmatched. The CDR3 loop reads CASRGLAGDTGELFF. The CDR3 DNA sequence: TGTGCCAGTAGAGGACTAGCGGGAGACACCGGGGAGCTGTTTTTT.

This clonotype has a handful of counts. CDR3 nucleotide sequence: TGCAGCGTCGTGCGGGGAGGTGGCTACACCTTC. Residues: CSVVRGGGYTF. V usage is TRBV29-1 and J usage is TRBJ1-2, with D unclear. The CDR3 length is 11 residues. Germline V gives CDR1 SQVTM, CDR2 ANQGSEA. V shed 6 bases and J shed 7 bases, with 12 bases lying between them.

This chain joins TRBV12-3 or TRBV12-4 and TRBJ2-5; D is ambiguous. This CDR3 has 13 residues. The germline V and J ends were trimmed by 3 bases and 5 bases, with 10 bases remaining between them. Here the CDR3 reads CASSFNAAETQYF. CDR3 nucleotides: TGTGCCAGCAGTTTTAACGCGGCGGAGACCCAGTACTTC.

The chain is built from TRBV11-2 and TRBJ2-2; TRBD1 matches 7 bases. J lost 5 bases, V lost 2 bases, and 5 bases had no gene match. CDR1 and CDR2 (germline): SGHAT, FQNNGV. This CDR3 region has 15 residues. CDR3 sequence (DNA): TGTGCCAGCAGCTTATCGGGACAGCAAACCGGGGAGCTGTTTTTT. Translation gives CASSLSGQQTGELFF.

The rearrangement links TRBV7-2 to TRBJ2-3; D unresolved. Trimming took off 3 bases at V and 4 bases at J, with 8 bases between the two ends. CDR1 SGHTA and CDR2 FQGNSA come from the germline V gene. The CDR3 extends over 13 amino acids. The CDR3 here is CASSLQVADTQYF. The CDR3 bases are TGTGCCAGCAGCTTGCAGGTTGCAGATACGCAGTATTTT.

This clonotype was seen a handful of times. The chain is built from TRBV6-1 and TRBJ2-5; 8 bases fit TRBD2. Germline V gene sequence: CDR1 MNHNS, CDR2 SASEGT. The CDR3 sequence is 14 residues long. Trimming cost V 7 bases and J 2 bases; bases outside gene matches: 6. The CDR3 region is CASMFSGIQETQYF. CDR3 coding DNA: TGTGCCAGCATGTTTAGCGGGATTCAAGAGACCCAGTACTTC.

This clonotype was picked up a small number of times. V and J are TRBV12-3 or TRBV12-4 and TRBJ1-1, with D uncertain. This CDR3 comprises 14 residues. V was pared by 6 bases and J by 0 bases, with 11 bases between. The CDR3 loop is CASSLAGLNTEAFF. The CDR3 nucleotides read TGTGCCAGCAGCCTCGCGGGATTGAACACTGAAGCTTTCTTT.

This clonotype has only a few counts. The chain employs TRBV4-2 and TRBJ2-1, with D perhaps matching TRBD1 or TRBD2 (6 bases each). The ends were cut back, 1 base at V and 0 bases at J, with 13 bases in the middle. The CDR3 is 17 residues long. Germline lookup yields CDR1 LGHNA and CDR2 YNFKEQ. CDR3 DNA sequence: TGTGCCAGCAGCCAAGTGAGGGGGGCGGGCTCCTACAATGAGCAGTTCTTC. Translated, it gives CASSQVRGAGSYNEQFF.

This clonotype was seen only a few times. CDR3 sequence reads: CASSLQLAAGEDNEQFF. The DNA for the CDR3 is TGTGCCAGCAGTCTACAGCTGGCGGCGGGTGAGGACAATGAGCAGTTCTTC. The chain couples TRBV28 to TRBJ2-1; maybe TRBD2 (5 bases). V was pared by 5 bases and J by 5 bases, with 22 bases between. Germline V gene data show CDR1 as MDHEN and CDR2 as SYDVKM. The CDR3 contains 17 residues.

This clonotype came up a few times. The genes are TRBV5-5 and TRBJ1-6; D is perhaps TRBD1 (6 bases). Between the trimmed V and J ends, which lost 6 bases and 14 bases, there was a span of 24 bases. This CDR3 contains 15 residues. CDR1 is SGHKS, CDR2 YYEKEE, per germline (reference sequence). The DNA of the CDR3 is TGTGCCAGCACCCCCCGGCTACAGGGTAGTTGGGCCCTCCACTTT. The encoded protein is CASTPRLQGSWALHF.

The V and J genes are TRBV5-4 and TRBJ2-5, with 9 bases fitting TRBD1. V shed 6 bases, J shed 5 bases, and the junction held 8 bases outside the gene matches. Germline values: CDR1 SGHNT, CDR2 YYREEE (reference sequence). The CDR3 has 14 residues. In DNA, the CDR3 is TGTGCCAGCACCTCCGGGACAGGGCTGGAGACCCAGTACTTC. Its protein product is CASTSGTGLETQYF.

The chain carries TRBV5-5 and TRBJ2-3, with D unclear. The CDR3 runs to 15 residues. Germline CDR1 is SGHKS and CDR2 is YYEKEE (reference sequence). The germline V and J ends were trimmed by 1 base and 4 bases, with 13 bases remaining between them. The CDR3 sequence is CASSLLLASADTQYF. As DNA, the CDR3 is TGTGCCAGCAGCTTGCTCTTGGCGAGCGCAGATACGCAGTATTTT.

The chain recombines TRBV5-1 with TRBJ2-5; 8 bases match TRBD2. Germline V gene sequence: CDR1 SGHRS, CDR2 YFSETQ. The CDR3 spans 14 residues. The V and J ends lost 0 bases and 7 bases, in that order; junction bases with no gene match: 5. The CDR3 region is CASSLGSGGGTQYF. In nucleotides, the CDR3 is TGCGCCAGCAGCTTGGGAAGCGGGGGTGGGACCCAGTACTTC. Complete variable domain (other parts from reference TRBV5-1 and TRBJ2-5): KAGVTQTPRYLIKTRGQQVTLSCSPISGHRSVSWYQQTPGQGLQFLFEYFSETQRNKGNFPGRFSGRQFSNSRSEMNVSTLELGDSALYLCASSLGSGGGTQYFGPGTRLLVL.

J is TRBJ2-2 and V is TRBV5-6; 8 nucleotides align to TRBD2. The CDR3 sequence is 16 residues long. Germline lookup yields CDR1 SGHDT and CDR2 YYEEEE. Trimming at V came to 0 bases and at J to 4 bases, leaving 5 bases not matched to a gene. The CDR3 protein is CASSLEERESTGELFF. Written as DNA, the CDR3 is TGTGCCAGCAGCTTGGAAGAGCGGGAGTCCACCGGGGAGCTGTTTTTT.

This clonotype was counted between two and nine times. The chain couples TRBV12-3 or TRBV12-4 to TRBJ2-7; maybe TRBD2 (6 bases). The CDR3 contains 17 residues. The germline V and J ends were trimmed by 3 bases and 4 bases, with 22 bases remaining between them. CDR3 loop: CASSFLGSGVQNYEQYF. The CDR3 DNA reads TGTGCCAGCAGTTTTCTCGGTAGCGGAGTACAAAATTACGAGCAGTACTTC.

To note about this clonotype: The junction departs from germline at one end; a sequencing error may be responsible. The chain has TRBV7-8 and TRBJ2-2, with a possible D match to TRBD2 (6 bases). Germline V gene lookup returns CDR1 SGHVS and CDR2 FQNEAQ. The CDR3 has 16 residues. CDR3 bases: TGTGCCAGCAGCTTAGTGAGGCACCGCAACACCGGGGGGCTGTTTTTT. Translation: CASSLVRHRNTGGLFF.

A few counts support this clonotype. The chain recombines TRBV4-1 with TRBJ2-7; 7 bases match TRBD2. Germline-derived CDR1 and CDR2 are MGHRA and YSYEKL. Trimming took 1 base from V and 6 from J; bases not matched to a gene: 15. The CDR3 length is 17 residues. This chain's CDR3 is CASSQVGAGEVWSEQYF. The CDR3 region has the DNA TGCGCCAGCAGCCAAGTAGGGGCGGGAGAGGTGTGGAGCGAGCAGTACTTC.

The chain has TRBV20-1 and TRBJ1-6, with D maybe TRBD1 (6 bases). The CDR3 extends over 16 amino acids. V gave up 3 bases and J gave up 10 bases, with 22 bases separating them. Germline-derived CDR1 and CDR2 are DFQATT and SNEGSKA (reference sequence). CDR3 in amino acids: CSASSLGDRGGSPLHF. The CDR3 DNA sequence: TGCAGTGCTAGTTCACTCGGAGATCGAGGGGGATCACCCCTCCACTTT.

This clonotype appeared a few times. V gene TRBV20-1 combines with J gene TRBJ2-1; TRBD2 matches at 8 bases. The V segment lost 1 base and the J segment 9 bases; nucleotides outside the gene matches: 8. Germline CDR1 DFQATT, CDR2 SNEGSKA (reference sequence). This CDR3 is built from 14 residues. The CDR3 is CSARARTSRIEQFF. The CDR3 DNA follows: TGCAGTGCTAGAGCAAGGACTAGCCGTATTGAGCAGTTCTTC.

V usage is TRBV5-1 and J usage is TRBJ2-2; TRBD2 might be the D (5 bases). Germline CDR1 is SGHRS and CDR2 is YFSETQ. Trimming shortened V by 0 bases and J by 5 bases, and 11 bases separated the two germline ends. The CDR3 runs 15 residues. In DNA form, the CDR3 reads TGCGCCAGCAGCTTGGGAGCGGCGACGACCGGGGAGCTGTTTTTT. Protein: CASSLGAATTGELFF.

This sequence joins TRBV7-2 and TRBJ2-3; TRBD2 is a possible D gene (6 bases). The CDR3 is 15 residues long. Between the trimmed V and J ends, which lost 2 bases and 5 bases, there was a span of 14 bases. Germline CDR1 is SGHTA and CDR2 is FQGNSA. The CDR3 loop is CASSLKTGEKDTQYF. CDR3 sequence (DNA): TGTGCCAGCAGCTTAAAAACGGGAGAGAAAGATACGCAGTATTTT.

V and J are TRBV5-1 and TRBJ1-4; no clear D gene. V was pared by 4 bases and J by 0 bases, with 10 bases between. This CDR3 has 15 amino acids. CDR1 SGHRS and CDR2 YFSETQ come from the germline V gene. The CDR3: CASSEDKATNEKLFF. For the CDR3, the DNA is TGCGCCAGCAGCGAAGACAAAGCAACTAATGAAAAACTGTTTTTT.

CDR3 sequence reads: CASSPDPWSNQPQHF. CDR3 DNA: TGTGCCAGCAGCCCGGACCCTTGGAGCAATCAGCCCCAGCATTTT. The J gene is TRBJ1-5, the V gene TRBV6-1; D ambiguous. This CDR3 contains 15 residues. Trimming removed 6 bases from V and 1 base from J, with 13 bases in between. Per the germline V gene, CDR1 is MNHNS and CDR2 is SASEGT.

This clonotype was found a few times. The chain couples TRBV10-3 to TRBJ2-1, with TRBD2 identical over 10 bases. V shed 3 bases and J 4 bases; nucleotides not matched to a gene: 3. Germline-derived CDR1 and CDR2 are ENHRY and SYGVKD. The CDR3 spans 15 residues. CDR3 in DNA: TGTGCCATCAGTGAACAGCGGGAGGGATACAATGAGCAGTTCTTC. It encodes CAISEQREGYNEQFF.

This clonotype occurred a few times. The V gene is TRBV30, the J gene TRBJ2-1; either TRBD1 or TRBD2 may fit D (5 bases each). CDR1 is GTSNPN and CDR2 is SVGIG in the germline V gene (reference sequence). This CDR3 contains 10 residues. V gave up 6 bases and J gave up 9 bases, with 9 bases separating them. In DNA form, the CDR3 reads TGTGCCTGCGGGGCCGTTGAGCAGTTCTTC. Its protein is CACGAVEQFF.

This clonotype occurred once. This may be a read error, as it is one base from a much larger clone. The V call is TRBV5-1, the J call TRBJ2-2; D may be TRBD2 (6 bases). Germline V gene lookup returns CDR1 SGHRS and CDR2 YFSETQ. The CDR3 runs 13 residues. The CDR3 DNA follows: TGCGCCAGCAGTCGACCGAACACCGGGGGGCTGTTTTTT. The encoded protein is CASSRPNTGGLFF.

This clonotype came up a few times. The chain couples TRBV7-3 to TRBJ2-3; 12 nucleotides line up with TRBD2. Trimming cost V 5 bases and J 4 bases; bases outside gene matches: 4. Looked up from germline, CDR1 is SGHTA and CDR2 is FQGTGA. The CDR3 sequence is 15 residues long. This CDR3 reads CASSPRLAGADTQYF. DNA of the CDR3: TGTGCCAGCAGCCCAAGACTAGCGGGGGCAGATACGCAGTATTTT.

This clonotype appeared a few times. V and J are TRBV20-1 and TRBJ2-1; D call uncertain. Germline V CDR1 and CDR2: DFQATT, SNEGSKA (reference sequence). CDR3 length: 12 residues. Trimming cost V 2 bases and J 7 bases, with 9 bases left between them. CDR3 in amino acids: CSARIPKNEQFF. In DNA form, the CDR3 reads TGCAGTGCTAGAATCCCGAAGAATGAGCAGTTCTTC.

This clonotype occurred a few times. The chain employs TRBV6-2 or TRBV6-3 and TRBJ2-7, with no clear D. Looked up from germline, CDR1 is MNHEY and CDR2 is SVGEGT. The CDR3 covers 15 residues. V lost 3 bases, J lost 4 bases, and 16 bases lay in between. CDR3 sequence (DNA): TGTGCCAGCAGTTATTACGGCCGGACCGATTACGAGCAGTACTTC. Its protein product is CASSYYGRTDYEQYF.